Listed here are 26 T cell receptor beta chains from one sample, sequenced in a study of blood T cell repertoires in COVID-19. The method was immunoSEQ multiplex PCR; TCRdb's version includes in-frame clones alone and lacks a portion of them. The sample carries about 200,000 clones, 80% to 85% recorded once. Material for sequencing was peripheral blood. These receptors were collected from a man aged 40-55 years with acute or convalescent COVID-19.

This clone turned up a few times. The CDR3 coding sequence is TGTGCCAGCAGGCCACAGGGTTTTGTCGCCGGGGAGCTGTTTTTT. The encoded protein is CASRPQGFVAGELFF. The chain couples TRBV27 to TRBJ2-2, with D possibly matching TRBD1 (6 bases). The V end lost 6 bases, the J end lost 6 bases, and 17 bases lay between the germline ends. Germline V gives CDR1 MNHEY, CDR2 SMNVEV (reference sequence). CDR3 length equals 15 residues.

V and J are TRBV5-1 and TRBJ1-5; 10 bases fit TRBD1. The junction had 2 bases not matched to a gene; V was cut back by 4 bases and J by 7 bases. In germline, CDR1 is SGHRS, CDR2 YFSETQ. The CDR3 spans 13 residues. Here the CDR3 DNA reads TGCGCCAGCAGCAGGACAGGGGGACAGCCCCAGCATTTT. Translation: CASSRTGGQPQHF.

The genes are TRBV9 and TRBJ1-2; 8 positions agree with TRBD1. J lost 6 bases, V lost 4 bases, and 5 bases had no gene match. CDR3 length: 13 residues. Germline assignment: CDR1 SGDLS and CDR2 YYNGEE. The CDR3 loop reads CASSPQGAHGYTF. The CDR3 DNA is TGTGCCAGCAGCCCCCAGGGGGCGCATGGCTACACCTTC.

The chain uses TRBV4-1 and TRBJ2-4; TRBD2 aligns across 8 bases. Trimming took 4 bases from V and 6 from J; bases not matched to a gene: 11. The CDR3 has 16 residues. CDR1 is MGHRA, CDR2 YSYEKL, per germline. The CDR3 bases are TGCGCCAGCAGCCCTCCCCCCGGGACTAGTGGAAACATTCAGTACTTC. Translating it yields CASSPPPGTSGNIQYF.

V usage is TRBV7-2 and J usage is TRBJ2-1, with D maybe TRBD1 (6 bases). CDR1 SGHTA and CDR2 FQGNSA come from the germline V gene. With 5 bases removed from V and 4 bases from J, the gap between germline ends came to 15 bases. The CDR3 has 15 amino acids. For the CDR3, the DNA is TGTGCCAGCAGCCTCAGGGGAGATCCATACAATGAGCAGTTCTTC. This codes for CASSLRGDPYNEQFF.

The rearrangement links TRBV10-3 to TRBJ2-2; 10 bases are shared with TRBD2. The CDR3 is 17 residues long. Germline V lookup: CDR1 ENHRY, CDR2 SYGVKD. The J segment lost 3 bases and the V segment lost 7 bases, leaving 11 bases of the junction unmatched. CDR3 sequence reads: CAIKPSGSNSDTGELFF. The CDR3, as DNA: TGTGCCATCAAGCCTAGCGGGAGTAATTCGGACACCGGGGAGCTGTTTTTT.

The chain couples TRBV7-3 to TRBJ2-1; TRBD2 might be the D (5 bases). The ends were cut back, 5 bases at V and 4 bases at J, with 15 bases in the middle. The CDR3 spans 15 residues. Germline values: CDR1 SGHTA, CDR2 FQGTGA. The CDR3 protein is CASSPYSGGYNEQFF. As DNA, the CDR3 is TGTGCCAGCAGCCCCTACAGCGGTGGGTACAATGAGCAGTTCTTC.

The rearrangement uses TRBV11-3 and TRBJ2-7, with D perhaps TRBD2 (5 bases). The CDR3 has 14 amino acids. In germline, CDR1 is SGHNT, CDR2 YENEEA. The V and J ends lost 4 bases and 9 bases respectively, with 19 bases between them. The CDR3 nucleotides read TGTGCCAGCAGCTCGACTACCGCGGGCACCGGGCAGTACTTC. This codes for CASSSTTAGTGQYF.

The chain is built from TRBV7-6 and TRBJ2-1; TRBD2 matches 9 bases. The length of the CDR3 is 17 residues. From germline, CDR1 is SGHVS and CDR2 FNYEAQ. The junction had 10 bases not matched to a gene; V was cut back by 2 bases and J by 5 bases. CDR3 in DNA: TGTGCCAGCAGCTTAAGGGCTAGCGGGATGATCGACAATGAGCAGTTCTTC. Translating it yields CASSLRASGMIDNEQFF.

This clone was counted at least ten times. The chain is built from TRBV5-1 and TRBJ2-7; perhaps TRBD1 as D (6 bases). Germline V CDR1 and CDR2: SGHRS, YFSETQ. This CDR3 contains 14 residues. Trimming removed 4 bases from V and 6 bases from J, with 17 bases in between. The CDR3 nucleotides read TGCGCCAGCAGCCAAATAACAGGGAATTCCGAGCAGTACTTC. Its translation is CASSQITGNSEQYF.

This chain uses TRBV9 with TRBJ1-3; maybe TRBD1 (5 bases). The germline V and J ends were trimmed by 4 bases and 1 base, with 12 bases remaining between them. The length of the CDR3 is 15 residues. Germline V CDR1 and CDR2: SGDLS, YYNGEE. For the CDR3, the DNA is TGTGCCAGCAGCCCCGGGGGGACTTCTGGAAACACCATATATTTT. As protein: CASSPGGTSGNTIYF.

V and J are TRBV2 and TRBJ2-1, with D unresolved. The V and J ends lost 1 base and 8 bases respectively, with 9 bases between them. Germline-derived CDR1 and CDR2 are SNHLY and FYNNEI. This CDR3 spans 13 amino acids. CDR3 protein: CASSEDRRYEQFF. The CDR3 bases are TGTGCCAGCAGTGAAGACAGAAGATATGAGCAGTTCTTC.

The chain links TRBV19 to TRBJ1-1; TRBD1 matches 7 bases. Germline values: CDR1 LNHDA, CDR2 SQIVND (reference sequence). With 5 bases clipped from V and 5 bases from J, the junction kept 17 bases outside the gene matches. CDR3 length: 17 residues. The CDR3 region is CASSPSRGRSIVTEAFF. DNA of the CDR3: TGTGCCAGTAGTCCTTCCAGGGGGAGGAGTATTGTGACTGAAGCTTTCTTT.

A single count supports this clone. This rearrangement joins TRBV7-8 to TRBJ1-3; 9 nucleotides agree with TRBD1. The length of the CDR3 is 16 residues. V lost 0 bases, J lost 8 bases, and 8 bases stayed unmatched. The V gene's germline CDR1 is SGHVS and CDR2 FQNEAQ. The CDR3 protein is CASSLAFGGQGYTIYF. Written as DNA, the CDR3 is TGTGCCAGCAGCTTAGCTTTTGGGGGACAGGGATACACCATATATTTT.

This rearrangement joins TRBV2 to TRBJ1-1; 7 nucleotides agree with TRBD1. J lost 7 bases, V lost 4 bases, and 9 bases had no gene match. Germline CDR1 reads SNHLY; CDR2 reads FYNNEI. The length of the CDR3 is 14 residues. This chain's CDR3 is CASSGSRQGGEAFF. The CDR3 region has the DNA TGTGCCAGCAGTGGGAGCCGACAGGGTGGTGAAGCTTTCTTT. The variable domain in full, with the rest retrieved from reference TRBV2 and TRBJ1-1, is EPEVTQTPSHQVTQMGQEVILRCVPISNHLYFYWYRQILGQKVEFLVSFYNNEISEKSEIFDDQFSVERPDGSNFTLKIRSTKLEDSAMYFCASSGSRQGGEAFFGQGTRLTVV.

CDR3 nucleotides: TGCAGCGTTGTAACCCCAGGGGGGGCCAACGTCCTGACTTTC. It encodes CSVVTPGGANVLTF. The chain couples TRBV29-1 to TRBJ2-6; D is perhaps TRBD1 (5 bases). CDR3 length: 14 amino acids. CDR1 and CDR2 (germline): SQVTM, ANQGSEA. Trimming removed 4 bases at V and 4 bases at J, with 11 bases between.

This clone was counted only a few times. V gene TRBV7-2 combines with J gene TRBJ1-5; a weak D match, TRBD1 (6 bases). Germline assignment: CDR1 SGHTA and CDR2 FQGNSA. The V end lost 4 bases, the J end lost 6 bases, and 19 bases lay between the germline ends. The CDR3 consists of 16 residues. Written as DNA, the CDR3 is TGTGCCAGCAGCTCCCACTCGACAGGTTTGGGTCAGCCCCAGCATTTT. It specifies CASSSHSTGLGQPQHF.

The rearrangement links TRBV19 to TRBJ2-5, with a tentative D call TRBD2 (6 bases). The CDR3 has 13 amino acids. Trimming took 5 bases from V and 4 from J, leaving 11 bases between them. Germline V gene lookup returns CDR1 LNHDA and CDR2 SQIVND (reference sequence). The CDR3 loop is CASSATSPETQYF. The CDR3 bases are TGTGCCAGTAGTGCCACTAGCCCAGAGACCCAGTACTTC.

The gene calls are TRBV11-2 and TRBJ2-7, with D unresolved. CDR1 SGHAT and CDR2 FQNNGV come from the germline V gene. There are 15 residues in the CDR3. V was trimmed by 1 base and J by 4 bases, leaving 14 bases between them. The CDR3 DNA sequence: TGTGCCAGCAGCTTAGCGGGTAGCCAGAGTTACGAGCAGTACTTC. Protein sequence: CASSLAGSQSYEQYF.

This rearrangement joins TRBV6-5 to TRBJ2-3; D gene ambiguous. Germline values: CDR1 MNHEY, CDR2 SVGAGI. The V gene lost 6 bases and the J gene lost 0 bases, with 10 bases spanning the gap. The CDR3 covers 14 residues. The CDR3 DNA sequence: TGTGCCAGCAGAGTAGACTCTAGCACAGATACGCAGTATTTT. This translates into CASRVDSSTDTQYF.

The CDR3 nucleotides read TGTGCCAGCAGCTTTCCCAGGGGGCGGAGGGGCACTGAAGCTTTCTTT. This sequence encodes CASSFPRGRRGTEAFF. The V call is TRBV5-6, the J call TRBJ1-1, with 8 bases fitting TRBD1. CDR1 SGHDT and CDR2 YYEEEE come from the germline V gene. V dropped 2 bases and J dropped 4; count of bases not matched to a gene: 10. The CDR3 consists of 16 residues.

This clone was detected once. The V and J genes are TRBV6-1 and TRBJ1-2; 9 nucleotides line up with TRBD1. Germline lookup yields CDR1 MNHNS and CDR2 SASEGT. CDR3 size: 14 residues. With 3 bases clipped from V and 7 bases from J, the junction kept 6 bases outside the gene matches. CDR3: CASSDSRDRVGYTF. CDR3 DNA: TGTGCCAGCAGTGATAGCCGGGACAGGGTTGGCTACACCTTC.

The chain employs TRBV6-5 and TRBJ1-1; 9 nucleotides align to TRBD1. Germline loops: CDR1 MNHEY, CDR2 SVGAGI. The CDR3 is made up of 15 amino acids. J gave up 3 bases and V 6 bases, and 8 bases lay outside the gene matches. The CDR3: CASRRDRELDTEAFF. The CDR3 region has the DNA TGTGCCAGCAGGCGGGACAGGGAATTGGACACTGAAGCTTTCTTT.

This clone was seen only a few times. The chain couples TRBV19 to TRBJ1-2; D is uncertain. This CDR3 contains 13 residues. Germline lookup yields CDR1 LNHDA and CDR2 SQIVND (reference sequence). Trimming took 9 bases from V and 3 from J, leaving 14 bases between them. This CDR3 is CASQEGLHYGYTF. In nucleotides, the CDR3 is TGTGCCAGCCAGGAGGGCCTACACTATGGCTACACCTTC.

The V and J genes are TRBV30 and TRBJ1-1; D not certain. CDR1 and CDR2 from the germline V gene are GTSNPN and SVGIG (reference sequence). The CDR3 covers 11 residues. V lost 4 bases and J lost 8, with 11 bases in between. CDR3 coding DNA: TGTGCCTGGACGTTTCGGGGAGAAGCTTTCTTT. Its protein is CAWTFRGEAFF.

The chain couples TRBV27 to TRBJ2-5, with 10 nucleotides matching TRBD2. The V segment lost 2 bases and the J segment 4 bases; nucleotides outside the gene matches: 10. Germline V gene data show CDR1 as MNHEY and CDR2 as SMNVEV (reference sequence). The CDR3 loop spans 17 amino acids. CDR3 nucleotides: TGTGCCAGCAGTTTACAGCGGGAGGGCTTCAGGAGAGAGACCCAGTACTTC. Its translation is CASSLQREGFRRETQYF.